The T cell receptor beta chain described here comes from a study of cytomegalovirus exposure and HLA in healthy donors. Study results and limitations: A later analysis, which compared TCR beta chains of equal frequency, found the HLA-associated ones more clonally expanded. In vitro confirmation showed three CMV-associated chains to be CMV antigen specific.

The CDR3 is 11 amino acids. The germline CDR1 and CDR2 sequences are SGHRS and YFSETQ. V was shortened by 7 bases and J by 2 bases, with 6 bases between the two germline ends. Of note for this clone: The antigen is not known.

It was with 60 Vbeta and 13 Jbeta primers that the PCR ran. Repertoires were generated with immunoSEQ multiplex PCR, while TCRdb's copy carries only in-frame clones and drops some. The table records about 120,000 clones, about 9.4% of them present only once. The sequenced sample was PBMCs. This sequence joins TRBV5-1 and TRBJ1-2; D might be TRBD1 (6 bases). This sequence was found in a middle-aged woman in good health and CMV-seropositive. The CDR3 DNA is TGCGCCAGCGGACAGAACTATGGCTACACCTTC. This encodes CASGQNYGYTF.